This entry is about one T cell receptor beta chain. CDR1 and CDR2 from the germline V gene are SGHNT and YYREEE (reference sequence). Trimming removed 1 base at V and 4 bases at J, with 12 bases between. The CDR3 runs to 15 residues. This entry belongs to a study of glioma-infiltrating T cells after dendritic cell vaccination. Study-level background: The vaccine used monocyte-derived dendritic cells pulsed overnight with autologous tumor lysate.

Up to 2 ug genomic DNA was used for TCRB CDR3 amplification. Amplification used 60 V beta primers and 13 J beta primers. TCRdb's copy holds only in-frame clones and misses some; the assay was immunoSEQ multiplex PCR. Of 85,000 to 95,000 clones detected, just over 85% appear once; the ten largest clones hold around 14%. This material consisted of blood, taken before dendritic cell vaccination. This sequence was found in a human donor with glioblastoma. The chain combines TRBV5-4 with TRBJ2-1; perhaps TRBD1 as D (5 bases). The CDR3 protein is CASSLSQGRYNEQFF. CDR3 in DNA: TGTGCCAGCAGCTTGAGCCAGGGTCGTTACAATGAGCAGTTCTTC.